Listed below are T cell receptor beta chains from one sample, sequenced in a study of blood T cells in healthy people across ages. One entry per CDR3 protein results from TCRdb running MiXCR on the 5' RACE reads. Of approximately 780,000 distinct CDR3 sequences listed, more than 25% are singletons. These same records also appear under a second study, on T cells of mothers and their children.

Specimen: blood. The source is a boy younger than 18 in good health. CDR3s include the opening cysteine and the closing phenylalanine or tryptophan. Each record gives: clone size, J gene, D gene, V gene, CDR3 DNA, CDR3 protein. A D gene is named only where the DNA matches it firmly. A clone size is listed for some rows: how often the clone was seen (once, few, many), or a class if it is expanded.

few,TRBJ1-4,TRBD1,TRBV28,TGTGCCAGCAGCCCCGGGACAGGGGGACGGAAACTGTTTTTT,CASSPGTGGRKLFF
.,TRBJ1-5,TRBD1,TRBV27,TGTGCCAGCAGTCGTAGGACAGGGATCAATCAGCCCCAGCATTTT,CASSRRTGINQPQHF
few,TRBJ2-7,.,TRBV1,TGCACCAGCAGCCAAGAGGCGGCGGGGGGGAACTACGAGCAGTACTTC,CTSSQEAAGGNYEQYF
.,TRBJ1-5,.,TRBV20-1,TGCAGTGCTGGGGGGGCGGAGAATCAGCCCCAGCATTTT,CSAGGAENQPQHF
once,TRBJ1-1,.,TRBV7-9,TGTGCCAGCAGCTTAGCGGGGGGACTGACAACAGGGACTGAAGCTTTCTTT,CASSLAGGLTTGTEAFF
.,TRBJ2-5,.,TRBV3-1,TGTGCCAGCAGCCAAGATAACCGAGGAAGGGCCCAGTACTTC,CASSQDNRGRAQYF
few,TRBJ2-1,TRBD1,TRBV4-2,TGTGCCAGCAGCCAAGGAGGGACAGGGGCTTATGGGCAGTTCTTC,CASSQGGTGAYGQFF
many,TRBJ2-7,TRBD1,TRBV5-1,TGTGCCAGCAGTCCTCGACAGGGTCCCTACGAGCAGTACTTC,CASSPRQGPYEQYF
few,TRBJ2-3,.,TRBV11-2,TGTGCCAGCAGCTTAAATGGAGGGATCAGCACAGATACGCAGTATTTT,CASSLNGGISTDTQYF
.,TRBJ1-4,.,TRBV4-1,TGCGCCAGCAGCCCGGGAGGGTTTAATGAAAAACTGTTTTTT,CASSPGGFNEKLFF
.,TRBJ2-7,.,TRBV29-1,TGCAGCGTGACGGACCCCTACGAGCAGTACTTC,CSVTDPYEQYF
few,TRBJ2-7,.,TRBV15,TGTGCCACCAGCAGAGCCTCCGATGGGCAGTACTTC,CATSRASDGQYF
.,TRBJ2-5,TRBD1,TRBV6-2/TRBV6-3,TGTGCCAGCAGTCCAACAGGGGCTCGGTTGGAGACCCAGTACTTC,CASSPTGARLETQYF
few,TRBJ2-1,.,TRBV7-3,TGTGCCAGCAGCTTAGGCGTAGCGAGCTCCTACAATGAGCAGTTCTTC,CASSLGVASSYNEQFF
.,TRBJ1-5,.,TRBV4-2,TGTGCCAGCAGCCATGGTAATGCCGGCGATCAGCCCCAGCATTTT,CASSHGNAGDQPQHF
few,TRBJ1-6,.,TRBV6-5,TGTGCCACCGGACAGACCCATAATTCACCCCTCCACTTT,CATGQTHNSPLHF
.,TRBJ2-4,.,TRBV28,TGTGCCAGCAGTCCTCCAACGGGGTTAAAAAACATTCAGTACTTC,CASSPPTGLKNIQYF